What follows are 19 T cell receptor beta chains derived from one specimen sequenced in a study of cytomegalovirus exposure and HLA in healthy donors. Primers for the PCR totalled 60 Vbeta and 13 Jbeta. Generated by immunoSEQ multiplex PCR, the TCRdb table keeps only in-frame clones and is missing some. The table has about 110,000 clones, 75% seen once. The sample was PBMCs. These receptors were obtained from a male donor in good health and CMV-seropositive.

The chain links TRBV29-1 to TRBJ1-1, with a tentative D call TRBD1 (5 bases). Germline V CDR1 and CDR2: SQVTM, ANQGSEA. The V and J ends lost 8 bases and 8 bases respectively, with 12 bases between them. This CDR3 comprises 10 residues. DNA for the CDR3: TGCAGCTCCCGGCGGGGGGAAGCTTTCTTT. Translated: CSSRRGEAFF.

In DNA, the CDR3 is TGTGCCAGCAGCACTGGGACAGGGTGGGACGAGCAGTACTTC. It is translated as CASSTGTGWDEQYF. The chain links TRBV7-6 to TRBJ2-7, with 9 bases lining up with TRBD1. V was pared by 5 bases and J by 5 bases, with 7 bases of the junction left unmatched. The CDR3 extends over 14 amino acids. Germline-derived CDR1 and CDR2 are SGHVS and FNYEAQ.

V usage is TRBV5-4 and J usage is TRBJ2-1, with TRBD1 identical over 7 bases. This CDR3 spans 16 amino acids. Germline V gene lookup returns CDR1 SGHNT and CDR2 YYREEE (reference sequence). After removal of 4 bases from V and 3 bases from J, the junction contained 10 bases not matched to a gene. The DNA of the CDR3 is TGTGCCAGCAGCGTGGGTAGACAGGGTCTCTACAATGAGCAGTTCTTC. Translating it yields CASSVGRQGLYNEQFF.

The chain employs TRBV5-4 and TRBJ2-7; 10 nucleotides align to TRBD2. Germline CDR1 and CDR2: SGHNT and YYREEE (reference sequence). The CDR3 is 15 residues long. J was trimmed by 3 bases and V by 5 bases; bases with no gene match: 8. The CDR3 coding sequence is TGTGCCAGCAGGTCCGGGCTAGCGGGAGACTACGAGCAGTACTTC. It specifies CASRSGLAGDYEQYF.

V is TRBV7-9 and J is TRBJ2-2, with TRBD2 as a possible D gene (5 bases). The germline CDR1 and CDR2 sequences are SEHNR and FQNEAQ (reference sequence). The CDR3 consists of 14 residues. V was trimmed by 11 bases and J by 0 bases, leaving 13 bases between them. DNA for the CDR3: TGTGCCCCTCGGGGAGCGTCGAACACCGGGGAGCTGTTTTTT. The encoded protein is CAPRGASNTGELFF. Full variable domain (outside the CDR3, taken from reference TRBV7-9 and TRBJ2-2): DTGVSQNPRHKITKRGQNVTFRCDPISEHNRLYWYRQTLGQGPEFLTYFQNEAQLEKSRLLSDRFSAERPKGSFSTLEIQRTEQGDSAMYLCAPRGASNTGELFFGEGSRLTVL.

The rearrangement links TRBV28 to TRBJ2-3; D unresolved. V was pared by 7 bases and J by 0 bases, with 8 bases between. The CDR3 totals 13 residues. Germline V gene lookup returns CDR1 MDHEN and CDR2 SYDVKM. CDR3 in DNA: TGTGCCAGCAAAGCGCCCAGCACAGATACGCAGTATTTT. Amino acids: CASKAPSTDTQYF.

The V call is TRBV5-1, the J call TRBJ1-1; 10 bases map to TRBD1. CDR1 and CDR2 (germline): SGHRS, YFSETQ. V lost 1 base and J lost 4; bases outside the gene matches: 10. This CDR3 contains 17 residues. In DNA form, the CDR3 reads TGCGCCAGCAGCTTGCTTTGGACAGGGGGAAGTAGCACTGAAGCTTTCTTT. It translates to CASSLLWTGGSSTEAFF. Full variable domain (missing parts from reference TRBV5-1 and TRBJ1-1): KAGVTQTPRYLIKTRGQQVTLSCSPISGHRSVSWYQQTPGQGLQFLFEYFSETQRNKGNFPGRFSGRQFSNSRSEMNVSTLELGDSALYLCASSLLWTGGSSTEAFFGQGTRLTVV.

This chain joins TRBV6-5 and TRBJ2-1, with TRBD1 identical over 7 bases. V lost 3 bases and J lost 0; bases outside the gene matches: 5. Germline values: CDR1 MNHEY, CDR2 SVGAGI. The CDR3 has 16 residues. The CDR3 DNA reads as TGTGCCAGCAGTTATACAGGGGTAGGCTCCTACAATGAGCAGTTCTTC. Translated, it gives CASSYTGVGSYNEQFF.

This clone was seen more than once but under ten times. Mismatch with germline at one junction end may stem from a read error. The chain links TRBV7-9 to TRBJ2-1; 9 nucleotides align to TRBD2. The germline V gene has CDR1 SEHNR and CDR2 FQNEAQ (reference sequence). This CDR3 region has 15 residues. The CDR3 sequence is CSSSSPAGGNNEQFF. DNA of the CDR3: TGTTCCAGCAGCTCACCAGCGGGGGGAAACAATGAGCAGTTCTTC.

The V gene is TRBV2, the J gene TRBJ2-3; 9 bases line up with TRBD1. Germline values: CDR1 SNHLY, CDR2 FYNNEI. The V segment lost 6 bases and the J segment 5 bases; nucleotides outside the gene matches: 3. The CDR3 runs 13 residues. CDR3 DNA sequence: TGTGCCAGCAGCGGGGACAGGGTAGATACGCAGTATTTT. It encodes CASSGDRVDTQYF.

The chain couples TRBV5-6 to TRBJ2-2; D is possibly TRBD2 (6 bases). Trimming pared 1 base from V and 0 bases from J, leaving 10 bases between. Germline V lookup: CDR1 SGHDT, CDR2 YYEEEE. CDR3 length: 16 residues. CDR3 residues: CASSLFLASNTGELFF. For the CDR3, the DNA is TGTGCCAGCAGCTTGTTCCTAGCGTCGAACACCGGGGAGCTGTTTTTT.

The V call is TRBV7-2, the J call TRBJ2-1, with TRBD2 as a possible D gene (6 bases). The V end was cut by 4 bases, the J end by 12 bases, with 19 bases between. Germline-derived CDR1 and CDR2 are SGHTA and FQGNSA. CDR3 length equals 14 residues. The CDR3 is CASSSSGGGFRQFF. CDR3 DNA sequence: TGTGCCAGCAGCTCTTCCGGGGGTGGGTTTCGGCAGTTCTTC.

The rearrangement links TRBV19 to TRBJ2-2; 10 nucleotides align to TRBD1. This CDR3 region has 17 residues. V lost 7 bases to trimming and J lost 0 bases; unmatched junction nucleotides: 8. From germline, CDR1 is LNHDA and CDR2 SQIVND (reference sequence). DNA of the CDR3: TGTGCCAGTATCCCTGGGACAGGGGTTGCGAACACCGGGGAGCTGTTTTTT. Its translation: CASIPGTGVANTGELFF.

The chain combines TRBV6-5 with TRBJ2-7, with TRBD2 identical over 8 bases. J gave up 4 bases and V 0 bases, and 8 bases lay outside the gene matches. Germline assignment: CDR1 MNHEY and CDR2 SVGAGI. The CDR3 spans 16 residues. The CDR3 DNA reads as TGTGCCAGCAGTTACTCCGGGGGCGGGGGGTGGTACGAGCAGTACTTC. Its protein product is CASSYSGGGGWYEQYF.

J is TRBJ2-2 and V is TRBV29-1, with 9 bases matching TRBD1. CDR3 size: 17 residues. Looked up from germline, CDR1 is SQVTM and CDR2 is ANQGSEA. The V segment lost 0 bases and the J segment 3 bases; nucleotides outside the gene matches: 8. CDR3 nucleotide sequence: TGCAGCGTTGAAGAACCGGGACAGGGAGATTACACCGGGGAGCTGTTTTTT. This codes for CSVEEPGQGDYTGELFF.

The rearrangement uses TRBV11-2 and TRBJ2-3; 7 positions match TRBD2. CDR3 length: 15 residues. Germline V gives CDR1 SGHAT, CDR2 FQNNGV. The V and J ends lost 5 bases and 1 base, in that order; junction bases with no gene match: 6. CDR3 nucleotides: TGTGCCAGCAGCCCCGTGCTAGCGGGCACAGATACGCAGTATTTT. Residues: CASSPVLAGTDTQYF.

The V gene is TRBV7-3, the J gene TRBJ2-7; D is unclear. The CDR3 extends over 13 amino acids. Germline loops: CDR1 SGHTA, CDR2 FQGTGA. Trimming cost V 1 base and J 0 bases, with 4 bases left between them. The CDR3 sequence is CASSLSHSYEQYF. CDR3 DNA sequence: TGTGCCAGCAGCTTAAGTCACTCCTACGAGCAGTACTTC.

The chain carries TRBV6-5 and TRBJ1-5, with D perhaps matching TRBD1 (5 bases). Germline CDR1 reads MNHEY; CDR2 reads SVGAGI. V was cut by 6 bases and J by 3 bases, with 15 bases left in between. The CDR3 has 15 amino acids. The CDR3 is CASSEQGGANQPQHF. In DNA form, the CDR3 reads TGTGCCAGCAGCGAGCAGGGAGGGGCCAATCAGCCCCAGCATTTT.

The J gene is TRBJ1-1, the V gene TRBV2; D is possibly TRBD1 (5 bases). Trimming left V 3 bases short and J 1 base short, with 9 bases between. This CDR3 spans 14 amino acids. In germline, CDR1 is SNHLY, CDR2 FYNNEI. Written as DNA, the CDR3 is TGTGCCAGCAGTGATCGGGGGACGAACACTGAAGCTTTCTTT. Its translation: CASSDRGTNTEAFF.